This record covers a single T cell receptor (beta chain). No cognate antigen has been identified for it. No much larger clone exists at a distance of one base, and base qualities are not known. The entry originates in a study of blood T cell repertoires in COVID-19 (dated by TCRdb to between 2020 and 2021). Background for the entire study: Collaborator samples came from the United States, Italy and Spain and covered acute and convalescent phases of COVID-19. Samples came from the ongoing ImmuneRACE study (first 160 participants) plus 1,254 subjects from 6 global collaborators. The repertoires were released in a freely available public database meant as a resource for research on the immune response to SARS-CoV-2. The material from the prospective study consisted of cDNA or gDNA derived from T cells, B-cell-depleted T cells, or PBMCs. Nearly every sample came with metadata listing a de-identified subject ID, COVID-19 status, age in years and sex. HLA class I and class II types, where available, came from metadata supplied by the sample provider rather than from assay-based typing. Deeply sampled blood TCRbeta repertoires from subjects exposed to, actively infected with, or recovered from COVID-19 were included in the dataset.

The immunoSEQ Assay, a bias-controlled multiplex PCR, was used to amplify TCRbeta CDR3 regions from genomic DNA. The authors' analysis ran thus. The number of nucleated cells in each sample was estimated from the amplification of reference gene primers within the assay. Sequence reads were collapsed and filtered to measure the absolute abundance of every unique TCRbeta CDR3 rearrangement. For each sample, productive Simpson clonality was calculated by taking the square root of Simpson's diversity index across productive rearrangements. Here the immuneACCESS table is served through TCRdb, limited to in-frame sequences with V and J called. Missing clones are a known gap in these copies; in checked studies unresolved V genes cover under half, and the rest lacks a known reason. V and J calls and clone size are those listed in that table; D and trimming were worked out from the DNA. Within this sample are roughly 190,000 clones, with roughly nine tenths of them counted one time only. The ten biggest clones cover around 1.1% of the sample.

The study at large found these results: The amount of clinical and demographic metadata varied by source and participant and was provided uncurated.

The junction carries 9 bases between V and J, which are trimmed by 0 bases and 4 bases respectively. The germline V gene provides CDR1 MDHEN and CDR2 SYDVKM. Spanning cysteine to phenylalanine, the CDR3 consists of 15 amino acids. The retained sequence is limited to the CDR3, 45 bases, with the frame set at the first base. Each collaborating institution followed its own protocols to collect whole blood in K2EDTA tubes. For TCRbeta analysis, collaborator samples were shipped as frozen whole blood, as isolated PBMCs, or as DNA extracted from either sample type. The rearrangement joined TRBV28 to TRBJ1-4; 6 matching bases give a weak D call of TRBD1. Input material: peripheral blood. This TCR was sampled from a man younger than 40 with acute or convalescent COVID-19. The nucleotide sequence is TGTGCCAGCAGTTTATGGCAGGGGAGTAATGAAAAACTGTTTTTT. This translates into CASSLWQGSNEKLFF.